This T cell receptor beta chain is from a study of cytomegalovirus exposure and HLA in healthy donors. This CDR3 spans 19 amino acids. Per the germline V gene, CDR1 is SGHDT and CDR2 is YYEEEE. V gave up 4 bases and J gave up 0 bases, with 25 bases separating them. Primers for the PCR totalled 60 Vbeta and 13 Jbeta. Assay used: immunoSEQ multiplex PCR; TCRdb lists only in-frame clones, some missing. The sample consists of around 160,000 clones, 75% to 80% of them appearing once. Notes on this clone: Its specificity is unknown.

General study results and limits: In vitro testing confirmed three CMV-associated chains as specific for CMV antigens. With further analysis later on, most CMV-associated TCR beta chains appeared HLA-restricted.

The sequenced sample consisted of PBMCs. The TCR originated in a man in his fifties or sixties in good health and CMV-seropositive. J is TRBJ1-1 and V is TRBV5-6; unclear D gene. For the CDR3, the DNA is TGTGCCAGCAGCCACCAAGGGAGGGTCGGGCCCTTCATGAACACTGAAGCTTTCTTT. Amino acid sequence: CASSHQGRVGPFMNTEAFF.